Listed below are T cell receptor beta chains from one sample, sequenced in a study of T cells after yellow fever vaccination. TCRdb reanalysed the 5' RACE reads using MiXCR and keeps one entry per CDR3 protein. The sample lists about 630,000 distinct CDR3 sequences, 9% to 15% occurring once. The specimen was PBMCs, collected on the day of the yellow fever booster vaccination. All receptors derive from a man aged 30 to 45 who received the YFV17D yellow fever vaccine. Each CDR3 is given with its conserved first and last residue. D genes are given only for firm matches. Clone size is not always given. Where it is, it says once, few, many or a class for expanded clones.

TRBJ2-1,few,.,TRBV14,CASSQESGLGDEQFF,TGTGCCAGCAGCCAAGAATCGGGTCTTGGGGATGAGCAGTTCTTC
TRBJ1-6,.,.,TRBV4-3,CASSHDGRYNSPLHF,TGCGCCAGCAGCCACGACGGACGATATAATTCACCCCTCCACTTT
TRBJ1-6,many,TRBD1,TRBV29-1,CSVGDSWNSPLHF,TGCAGCGTTGGGGACAGTTGGAATTCACCCCTCCACTTT
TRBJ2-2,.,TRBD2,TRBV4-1,CASSGTGTRSGELFF,TGCGCCAGCAGCGGAACCGGGACTAGATCCGGGGAGCTGTTTTTT
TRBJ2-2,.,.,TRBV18,CASSPATAGELFF,TGTGCCAGCTCACCAGCGACAGCCGGGGAGCTGTTTTTT
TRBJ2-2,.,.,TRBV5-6,CASSWVAENTGELFF,TGTGCCAGCAGCTGGGTCGCAGAGAACACCGGGGAGCTGTTTTTT
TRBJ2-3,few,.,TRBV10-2,CASSELARRSTDTQYF,TGCGCCAGCAGTGAGTTGGCCAGGCGATCCACAGATACGCAGTATTTT
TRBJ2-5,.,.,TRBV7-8,CASSLADRQETQYF,TGTGCCAGCAGCCTCGCGGACAGACAAGAGACCCAGTACTTC
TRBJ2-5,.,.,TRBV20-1,CSEGRPRGTETQYF,TGCAGTGAGGGGAGACCCCGAGGAACCGAGACCCAGTACTTC
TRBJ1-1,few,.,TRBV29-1,CSVGSGGLDEAFF,TGCAGCGTTGGTTCCGGGGGCTTAGATGAAGCTTTCTTT
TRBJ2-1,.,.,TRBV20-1,CCARENSEIDEQFF,TGCTGTGCTAGGGAAAATAGTGAGATTGATGAGCAGTTCTTC
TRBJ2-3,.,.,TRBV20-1,CSARDFTQYF,TGCAGTGCTAGAGACTTTACGCAGTATTTT
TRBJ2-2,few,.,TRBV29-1,CSARGRTGNTGELFF,TGCAGCGCCCGAGGAAGGACGGGGAACACCGGGGAGCTGTTTTTT
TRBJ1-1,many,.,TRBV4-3,CASSQDLVDSEAFF,TGCGCCAGCAGCCAAGATCTGGTGGATTCTGAAGCTTTCTTT
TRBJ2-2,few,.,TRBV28,CGAGRYTGELFF,TGTGGGGCAGGGCGTTACACCGGGGAGCTGTTTTTT
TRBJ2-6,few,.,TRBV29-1,CSVAGTASPWGANVLTF,TGCAGCGTAGCCGGGACGGCCTCTCCGTGGGGGGCCAACGTCCTGACTTTC
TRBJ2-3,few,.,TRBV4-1,CASSQREGTQYF,TGCGCCAGCAGCCAACGAGAGGGTACGCAGTATTTT
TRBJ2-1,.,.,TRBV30,CAWMASLTYNEQFF,TGTGCCTGGATGGCCAGCCTGACCTACAATGAGCAGTTCTTC
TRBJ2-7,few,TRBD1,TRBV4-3,CASSQGKTGSYEQYF,TGCGCCAGCAGCCAGGGAAAGACAGGGTCCTACGAGCAGTACTTC
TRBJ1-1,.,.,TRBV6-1,CASRNLQQNTEAFF,TGTGCCAGCAGGAACCTACAGCAGAACACTGAAGCTTTCTTT
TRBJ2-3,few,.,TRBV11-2,CASSFTAGVDTQYF,TGTGCCAGCAGCTTTACAGCAGGCGTGGATACGCAGTATTTT
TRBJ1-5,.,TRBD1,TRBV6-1,CASSVGGQGGGQPQHF,TGTGCCAGCAGTGTAGGTGGACAGGGTGGCGGTCAGCCCCAGCATTTT
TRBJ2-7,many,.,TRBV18,CASSPPMSEQYF,TGTGCCAGCTCACCACCAATGAGCGAGCAGTACTTC
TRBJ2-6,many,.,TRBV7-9,CASSLGYSGANVLTF,TGTGCCAGCAGCTTAGGCTACTCTGGGGCCAACGTCCTGACTTTC
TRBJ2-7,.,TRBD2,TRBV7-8,CASSPLAGGLVGEQYF,TGTGCCAGCAGCCCGTTAGCGGGAGGGCTGGTCGGCGAGCAGTACTTC
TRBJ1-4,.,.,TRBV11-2,CASSLWGSPNEKLFF,TGTGCCAGCAGCTTATGGGGGTCTCCAAATGAAAAACTGTTTTTT
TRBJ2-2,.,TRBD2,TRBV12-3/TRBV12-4,CASSLNRLAVELFF,TGTGCCAGCAGTCTTAACAGACTAGCAGTGGAGCTGTTTTTT
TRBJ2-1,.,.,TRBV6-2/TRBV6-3,CASIPGLIGSYNEQFF,TGTGCCAGCATCCCCGGTCTAATTGGTTCCTACAATGAGCAGTTCTTC
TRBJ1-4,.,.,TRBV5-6,CASSSLLQGRSEKLFF,TGTGCCAGCAGCTCCTTATTACAGGGCAGGAGTGAAAAACTGTTTTTT
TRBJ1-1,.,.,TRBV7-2,CASSTFGTEAFF,TGTGCCAGCAGTACTTTTGGCACTGAAGCTTTCTTT
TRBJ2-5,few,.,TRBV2,CASSELRGQETQYF,TGTGCCAGCAGTGAACTGAGGGGACAAGAGACCCAGTACTTC
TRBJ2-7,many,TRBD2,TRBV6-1,CASRSPGEGYEQYF,TGTGCCAGCAGGTCCCCGGGGGAGGGCTACGAGCAGTACTTC
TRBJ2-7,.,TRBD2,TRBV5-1,CASSLVASGTEQYF,TGCGCCAGCAGCTTGGTGGCTAGCGGGACCGAGCAGTACTTC
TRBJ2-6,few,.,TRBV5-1,CASSLFSAAPGANVLTF,TGCGCCAGCAGCTTGTTTTCCGCGGCCCCTGGGGCCAACGTCCTGACTTTC
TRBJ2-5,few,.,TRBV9,CASSTQGWETQYF,TGTGCCAGCAGCACGCAGGGGTGGGAGACCCAGTACTTC
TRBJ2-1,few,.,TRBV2,CASQGPYNEQFF,TGTGCTTCCCAAGGGCCCTACAATGAGCAGTTCTTC
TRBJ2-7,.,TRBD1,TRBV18,CASSPNAEWDRGHEQYF,TGTGCCAGCTCACCCAACGCCGAGTGGGACAGGGGCCACGAGCAGTACTTC
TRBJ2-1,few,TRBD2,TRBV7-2,CASRFSGSPNEQFF,TGTGCCAGCAGATTTAGCGGGAGTCCCAATGAGCAGTTCTTC
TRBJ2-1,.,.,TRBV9,CASSVGEYNEQFF,TGTGCCAGCAGCGTAGGCGAGTACAATGAGCAGTTCTTC
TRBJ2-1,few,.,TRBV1,CTSSQGVIAHRRGNEQFF,TGCACCAGCAGCCAAGGGGTAATAGCACATAGGAGGGGGAATGAGCAGTTCTTC
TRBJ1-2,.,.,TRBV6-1,CASTKLWQTVQGYTF,TGTGCCAGCACCAAACTTTGGCAGACGGTCCAGGGCTACACCTTC
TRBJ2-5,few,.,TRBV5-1,CASSLDGVKETQYF,TGCGCCAGCAGCTTGGACGGAGTGAAAGAGACCCAGTACTTC
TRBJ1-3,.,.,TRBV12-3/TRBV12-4,CASSLRQGLGNTIYF,TGTGCCAGCAGTTTGAGGCAGGGATTGGGTAACACCATATATTTT
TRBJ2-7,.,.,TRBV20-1,CSARGPSSYEQYF,TGCAGTGCTAGAGGCCCTAGCTCCTACGAGCAGTACTTC
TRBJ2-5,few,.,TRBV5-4,CASSSPSSQYEETQYF,TGTGCCAGCAGCTCCCCGAGTAGCCAATACGAAGAGACCCAGTACTTC
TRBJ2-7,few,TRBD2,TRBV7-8,CASSFRGIAGPTSYEQYF,TGTGCCAGCAGCTTCCGGGGTATAGCGGGACCTACGTCCTACGAGCAGTACTTC
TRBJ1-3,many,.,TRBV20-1,CSAPDRTSGNTIYF,TGCAGTGCGCCCGACAGAACCTCTGGAAACACCATATATTTT
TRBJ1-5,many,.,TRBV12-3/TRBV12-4,CASSFREAGQPQHF,TGTGCCAGCAGTTTTCGGGAGGCTGGTCAGCCCCAGCATTTT
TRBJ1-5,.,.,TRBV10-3,CAISATENQPQHF,TGTGCCATCAGTGCTACAGAGAATCAGCCCCAGCATTTT
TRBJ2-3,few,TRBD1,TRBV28,CASSLIVRGTDTQYF,TGTGCCAGCAGTTTAATTGTCAGGGGGACAGATACGCAGTATTTT
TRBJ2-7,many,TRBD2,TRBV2,CASRTTTSGYYEQYF,TGTGCCAGCAGGACCACGACTAGCGGGTACTACGAGCAGTACTTC
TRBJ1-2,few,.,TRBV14,CASSAFGQPGYTF,TGTGCCAGCAGCGCCTTTGGACAGCCTGGCTACACCTTC
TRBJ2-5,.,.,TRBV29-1,CSVLAVQETQYF,TGCAGCGTTTTAGCGGTTCAAGAGACCCAGTACTTC
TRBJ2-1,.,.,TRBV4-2,CASSYRETTAGPYNEQFF,TGTGCCAGCAGCTACAGGGAGACCACAGCGGGGCCCTACAATGAGCAGTTCTTC
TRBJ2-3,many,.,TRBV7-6,CASSPYQATQYF,TGTGCCAGCAGCCCCTATCAGGCTACGCAGTATTTT
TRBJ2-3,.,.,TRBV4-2,CASSQPGGNTQYF,TGTGCCAGCAGCCAACCAGGTGGGAATACGCAGTATTTT
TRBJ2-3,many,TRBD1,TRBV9,CASSTTGTGFPDTQYF,TGTGCCAGCAGCACAACCGGGACAGGGTTTCCAGATACGCAGTATTTT
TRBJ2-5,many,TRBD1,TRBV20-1,CSASPWTGGRETQYF,TGCAGTGCTAGTCCATGGACAGGGGGCAGGGAGACCCAGTACTTC
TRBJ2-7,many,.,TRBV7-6,CASSVQGNEQYF,TGTGCCAGCAGCGTCCAGGGGAACGAGCAGTACTTC
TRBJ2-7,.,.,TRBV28,CASSFGTPPYF,TGTGCCAGCAGTTTTGGGACCCCACCGTACTTC